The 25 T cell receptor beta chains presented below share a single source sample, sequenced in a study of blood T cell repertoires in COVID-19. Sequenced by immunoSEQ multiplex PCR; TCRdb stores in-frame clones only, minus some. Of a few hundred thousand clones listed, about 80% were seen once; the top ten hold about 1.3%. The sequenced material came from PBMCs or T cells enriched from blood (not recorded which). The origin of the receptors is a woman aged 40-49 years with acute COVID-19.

This CDR3 reads CASSEFGARDQPQHF. The CDR3 nucleotides are TGTGCCAGCAGTGAGTTTGGGGCAAGAGATCAGCCCCAGCATTTT. This chain links TRBV6-1 with TRBJ1-5, with a weak D call TRBD1 (5 bases). The CDR3 is 15 residues long. CDR1 is MNHNS, CDR2 SASEGT, per germline. Trimming cost V 3 bases and J 5 bases, with 14 bases left between them.

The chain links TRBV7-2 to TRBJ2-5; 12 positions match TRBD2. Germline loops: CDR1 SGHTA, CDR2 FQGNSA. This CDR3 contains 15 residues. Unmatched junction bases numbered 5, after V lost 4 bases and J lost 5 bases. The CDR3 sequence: CASSSPTSGRETQYF. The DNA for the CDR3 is TGTGCCAGCAGCTCACCAACTAGCGGGAGGGAGACCCAGTACTTC.

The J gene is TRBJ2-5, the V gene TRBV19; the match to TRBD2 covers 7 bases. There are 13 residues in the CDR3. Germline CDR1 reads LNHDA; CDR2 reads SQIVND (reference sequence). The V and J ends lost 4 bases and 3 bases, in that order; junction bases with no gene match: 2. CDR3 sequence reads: CASSTSGKETQYF. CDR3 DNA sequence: TGTGCCAGTAGTACTAGCGGAAAAGAGACCCAGTACTTC. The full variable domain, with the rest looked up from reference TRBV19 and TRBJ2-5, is DGGITQSPKYLFRKEGQNVTLSCEQNLNHDAMYWYRQDPGQGLRLIYYSQIVNDFQKGDIAEGYSVSREKKESFPLTVTSAQKNPTAFYLCASSTSGKETQYFGPGTRLLVL.

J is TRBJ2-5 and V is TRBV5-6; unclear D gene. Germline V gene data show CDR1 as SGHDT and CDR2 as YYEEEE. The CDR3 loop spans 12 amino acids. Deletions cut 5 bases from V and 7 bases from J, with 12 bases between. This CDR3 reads CASSPEYGTQYF. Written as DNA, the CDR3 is TGTGCCAGCAGTCCGGAGTACGGGACCCAGTACTTC.

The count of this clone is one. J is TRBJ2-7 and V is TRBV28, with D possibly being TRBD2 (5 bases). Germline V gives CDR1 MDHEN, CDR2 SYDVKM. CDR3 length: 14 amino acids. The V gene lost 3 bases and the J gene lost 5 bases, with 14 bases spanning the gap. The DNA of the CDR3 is TGTGCCAGCAGTTTTATGGTGTCGGGGAACGAGCAGTACTTC. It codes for CASSFMVSGNEQYF. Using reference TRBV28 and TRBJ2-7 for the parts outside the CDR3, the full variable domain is DVKVTQSSRYLVKRTGEKVFLECVQDMDHENMFWYRQDPGLGLRLIYFSYDVKMKEKGDIPEGYSVSREKKERFSLILESASTNQTSMYLCASSFMVSGNEQYFGPGTRLTVT.

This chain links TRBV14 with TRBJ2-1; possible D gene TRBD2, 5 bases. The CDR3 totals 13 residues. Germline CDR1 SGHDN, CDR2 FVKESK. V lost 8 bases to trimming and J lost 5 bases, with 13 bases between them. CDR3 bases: TGTGCCAGCGCCTTAGCGAATCACAATGAGCAGTTCTTC. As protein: CASALANHNEQFF.

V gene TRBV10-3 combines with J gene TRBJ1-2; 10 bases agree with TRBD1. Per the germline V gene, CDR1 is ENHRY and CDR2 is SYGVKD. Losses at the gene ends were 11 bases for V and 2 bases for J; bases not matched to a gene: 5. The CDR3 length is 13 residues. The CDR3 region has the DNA TGTGCCCTCCGGGGACAGGGGAACTATGGCTACACCTTC. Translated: CALRGQGNYGYTF.

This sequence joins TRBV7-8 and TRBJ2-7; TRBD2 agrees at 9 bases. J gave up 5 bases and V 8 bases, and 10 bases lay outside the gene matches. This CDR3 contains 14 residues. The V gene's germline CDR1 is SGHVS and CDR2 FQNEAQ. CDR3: CASLGGGRVDEQYF. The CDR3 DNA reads TGTGCCAGCTTGGGTGGCGGGAGGGTCGACGAGCAGTACTTC.

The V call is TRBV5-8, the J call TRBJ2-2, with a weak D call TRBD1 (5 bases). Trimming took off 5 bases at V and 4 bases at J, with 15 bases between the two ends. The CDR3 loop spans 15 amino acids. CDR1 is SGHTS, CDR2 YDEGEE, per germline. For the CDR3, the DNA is TGTGCCAGCAGAATAAGTTCAGGGCGCACCGGGGAGCTGTTTTTT. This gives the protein CASRISSGRTGELFF.

The CDR3 spells CASSLAGSPLHF. The DNA for the CDR3 is TGTGCCAGCAGCTTAGCTGGCTCACCCCTCCACTTT. The chain uses TRBV11-2 and TRBJ1-6; D not certain. CDR3 size: 12 residues. Germline CDR1 reads SGHAT; CDR2 reads FQNNGV. Trimming shortened V by 1 base and J by 10 bases, and 5 bases separated the two germline ends.

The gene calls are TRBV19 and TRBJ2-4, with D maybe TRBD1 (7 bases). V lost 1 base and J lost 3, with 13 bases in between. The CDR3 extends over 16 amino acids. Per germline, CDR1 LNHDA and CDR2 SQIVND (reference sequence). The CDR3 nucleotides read TGTGCCAGTAGTATAGGGGGGGACAGCAGCAAAAACATTCAGTACTTC. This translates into CASSIGGDSSKNIQYF.

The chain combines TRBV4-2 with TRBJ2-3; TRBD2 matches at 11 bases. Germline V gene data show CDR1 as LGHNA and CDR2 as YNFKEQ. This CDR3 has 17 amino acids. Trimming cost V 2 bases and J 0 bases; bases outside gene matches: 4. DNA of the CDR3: TGTGCCAGCAGCCAAACGACTAGCGGGGATAGCACAGATACGCAGTATTTT. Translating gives CASSQTTSGDSTDTQYF.

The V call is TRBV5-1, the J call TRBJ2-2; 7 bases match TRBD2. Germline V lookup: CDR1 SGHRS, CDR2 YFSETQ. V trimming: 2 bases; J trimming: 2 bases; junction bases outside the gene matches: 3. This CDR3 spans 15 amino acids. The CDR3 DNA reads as TGCGCCAGCAGCTTCCCTAGCGGTAACACCGGGGAGCTGTTTTTT. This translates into CASSFPSGNTGELFF.

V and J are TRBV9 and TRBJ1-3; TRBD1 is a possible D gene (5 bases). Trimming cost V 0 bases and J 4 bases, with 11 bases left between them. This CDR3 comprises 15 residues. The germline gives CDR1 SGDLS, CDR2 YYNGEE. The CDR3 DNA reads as TGTGCCAGCAGCGTAGCTTTAGGGGAAGGAAACACCATATATTTT. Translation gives CASSVALGEGNTIYF.

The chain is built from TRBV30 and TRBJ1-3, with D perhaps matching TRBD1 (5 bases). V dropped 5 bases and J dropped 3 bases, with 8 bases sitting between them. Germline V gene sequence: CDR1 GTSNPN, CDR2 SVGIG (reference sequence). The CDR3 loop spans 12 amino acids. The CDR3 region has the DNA TGTGCCTGGTGCAGGGATGGAAACACCATATATTTT. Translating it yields CAWCRDGNTIYF.

The CDR3 DNA follows: TGTGCCAGCAGTCTACAGGGATATAGCAATCAGCCCCAGCATTTT. Amino acid sequence: CASSLQGYSNQPQHF. The chain uses TRBV6-5 and TRBJ1-5; tentative D call: TRBD1 (6 bases). Germline V gene data show CDR1 as MNHEY and CDR2 as SVGAGI. Trimming took off 5 bases at V and 0 bases at J, with 11 bases between the two ends. This CDR3 has 15 amino acids.

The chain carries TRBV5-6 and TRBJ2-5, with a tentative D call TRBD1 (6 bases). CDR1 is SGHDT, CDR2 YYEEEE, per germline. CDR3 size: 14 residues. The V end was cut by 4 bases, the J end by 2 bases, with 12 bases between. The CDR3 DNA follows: TGTGCCAGCAGCCCCGGGACACCTCAAGAGACCCAGTACTTC. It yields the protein CASSPGTPQETQYF.

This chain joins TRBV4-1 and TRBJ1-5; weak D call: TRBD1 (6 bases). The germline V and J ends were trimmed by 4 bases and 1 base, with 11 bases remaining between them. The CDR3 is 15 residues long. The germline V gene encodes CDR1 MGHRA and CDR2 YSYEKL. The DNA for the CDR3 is TGCGCCAGCAGCCGGGGGCTTATGAGCAATCAGCCCCAGCATTTT. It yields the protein CASSRGLMSNQPQHF.

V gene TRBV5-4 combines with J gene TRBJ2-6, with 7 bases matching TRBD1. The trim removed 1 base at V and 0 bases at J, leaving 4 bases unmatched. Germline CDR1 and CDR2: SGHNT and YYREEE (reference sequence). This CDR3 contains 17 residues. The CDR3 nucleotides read TGTGCCAGCAGCTTGAACAGGGGAAGCTCTGGGGCCAACGTCCTGACTTTC. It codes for CASSLNRGSSGANVLTF.

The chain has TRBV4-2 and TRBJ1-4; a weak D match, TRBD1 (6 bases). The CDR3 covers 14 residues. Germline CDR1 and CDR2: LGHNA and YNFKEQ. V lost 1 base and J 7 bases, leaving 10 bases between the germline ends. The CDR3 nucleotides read TGTGCCAGCAGCCAAGCACAGGGTGGTGAAAAACTGTTTTTT. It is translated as CASSQAQGGEKLFF.

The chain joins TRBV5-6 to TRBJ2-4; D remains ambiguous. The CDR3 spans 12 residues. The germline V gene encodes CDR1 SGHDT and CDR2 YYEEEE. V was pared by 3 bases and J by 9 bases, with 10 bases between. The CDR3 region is CASSSTRGIQYF. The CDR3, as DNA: TGTGCCAGCAGCTCCACTCGCGGCATTCAGTACTTC.

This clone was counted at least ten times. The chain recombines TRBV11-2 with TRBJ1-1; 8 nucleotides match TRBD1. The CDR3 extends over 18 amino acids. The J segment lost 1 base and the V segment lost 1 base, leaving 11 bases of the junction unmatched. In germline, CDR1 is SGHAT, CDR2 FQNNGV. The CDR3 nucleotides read TGTGCCAGCAGCTTAGGTTCAGGGGGCGGTTTGGGGAACACTGAAGCTTTCTTT. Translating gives CASSLGSGGGLGNTEAFF.

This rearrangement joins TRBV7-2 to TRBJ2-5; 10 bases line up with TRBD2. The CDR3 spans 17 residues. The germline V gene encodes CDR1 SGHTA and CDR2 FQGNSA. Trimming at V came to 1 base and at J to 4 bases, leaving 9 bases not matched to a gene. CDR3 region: CASSLVTGLAMLETQYF. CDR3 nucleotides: TGTGCCAGCAGCTTAGTTACGGGACTAGCGATGTTAGAGACCCAGTACTTC.

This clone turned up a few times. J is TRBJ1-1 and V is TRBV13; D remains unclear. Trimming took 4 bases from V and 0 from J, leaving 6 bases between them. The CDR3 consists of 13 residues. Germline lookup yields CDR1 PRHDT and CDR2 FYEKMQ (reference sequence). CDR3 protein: CASSSQMNTEAFF. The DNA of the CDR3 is TGTGCCAGCAGCTCCCAGATGAACACTGAAGCTTTCTTT.

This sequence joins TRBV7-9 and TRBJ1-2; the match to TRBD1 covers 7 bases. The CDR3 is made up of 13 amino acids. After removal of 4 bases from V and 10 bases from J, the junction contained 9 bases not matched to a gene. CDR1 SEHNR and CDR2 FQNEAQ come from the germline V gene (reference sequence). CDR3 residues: CASSSGQDRDYTF. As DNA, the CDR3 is TGTGCCAGCAGCTCCGGACAGGATCGCGACTACACCTTC.